This T cell receptor (beta chain) was profiled in a study of blood T cell repertoires in COVID-19. Overall study: In each case, the material was cDNA or gDNA derived from T cells, B-cell-depleted T cells, or PBMCs.

Individuals drawn from 20 to 30 US areas were roughly 18 to 95 years old. Cohort allocation depended upon clinical history that participants reported. The CDR3 covers 15 residues. Germline V gene data show CDR1 as LGHDT and CDR2 as YNNKEL (reference sequence). The V end lost 0 bases, the J end lost 9 bases, and 15 bases lay between the germline ends. In the original workflow: By means of reference gene primer amplification, nucleated cell counts were estimated. Sequencing used immunoSEQ multiplex PCR; TCRdb keeps in-frame clones, though not all of them. From that table come the V and J calls and clone size; the DNA was used to work out D and trimming. Of a few hundred thousand clones listed, 65% to 90% are singletons.

The receptor's source is a woman aged 40 to 55 with acute COVID-19. The source material was PBMCs or T cells enriched from blood (not recorded which). The chain links TRBV3-1 (or the pseudogene TRBV3-2) to TRBJ1-5, with D possibly TRBD1 on 6 matching bases. CDR3 residues: CASSQETQGKGPQHF. The CDR3 coding sequence is TGTGCCAGCAGCCAAGAGACACAGGGCAAGGGGCCCCAGCATTTT.